The 13 T cell receptor beta chains given below trace back to one sample, sequenced in a study of T cell responses to AZD1222 COVID-19 vaccine. This table comes from immunoSEQ multiplex PCR, and its TCRdb copy is limited to in-frame clones, with some not included. The sample holds fewer than 120,000 clones; 94% are singletons and the top ten take 2.9%. The sequencing used peripheral blood, collected 28 days after the second AZD1222 dose. The receptors stem from an adult who received the AZD1222 COVID-19 vaccine.

The chain has TRBV2 and TRBJ1-6; D is possibly TRBD1 (6 bases). With 0 bases removed from V and 7 bases from J, the gap between germline ends came to 10 bases. The CDR3 contains 15 residues. Germline V lookup: CDR1 SNHLY, CDR2 FYNNEI. The CDR3 coding sequence is TGTGCCAGCAGTGAAGCACGGACAGAAAATTCACCCCTCCACTTT. This encodes CASSEARTENSPLHF. The complete variable domain, with remaining parts taken from reference TRBV2 and TRBJ1-6, reads EPEVTQTPSHQVTQMGQEVILRCVPISNHLYFYWYRQILGQKVEFLVSFYNNEISEKSEIFDDQFSVERPDGSNFTLKIRSTKLEDSAMYFCASSEARTENSPLHFGNGTRLTVT.

This chain connects TRBV7-9 to TRBJ2-7; possible D gene TRBD1, 5 bases. Germline-derived CDR1 and CDR2 are SEHNR and FQNEAQ (reference sequence). The CDR3 totals 12 residues. Between the trimmed V and J ends, which lost 2 bases and 6 bases, there was a span of 8 bases. The CDR3 DNA is TGTGCCAGCAGCTTACAGGGATCCGAGCAGTACTTC. Protein product: CASSLQGSEQYF.

The rearrangement links TRBV2 to TRBJ1-1; maybe TRBD1 (5 bases). This CDR3 is built from 13 residues. Germline-derived CDR1 and CDR2 are SNHLY and FYNNEI. Deletions cut 6 bases from V and 5 bases from J, with 13 bases between. The CDR3 nucleotides read TGTGCCAGCAGGACAGTTACAATGACTGAAGCTTTCTTT. Its protein product is CASRTVTMTEAFF.

This clone appeared once. The chain couples TRBV7-7 to TRBJ2-2; 13 bases align to TRBD2. CDR1 SSHAT and CDR2 FNYEAQ come from the germline V gene (reference sequence). The V and J ends lost 5 bases and 5 bases, in that order; junction bases with no gene match: 14. The CDR3 totals 19 residues. DNA for the CDR3: TGTGCCAGCAGCCAGAGGACTAGCGGGAGTTTGTCTTTTACCGGGGAGCTGTTTTTT. This translates into CASSQRTSGSLSFTGELFF.

The chain recombines TRBV6-5 with TRBJ2-4, with D maybe TRBD1 (5 bases). The CDR3 sequence is 14 residues long. The V gene's germline CDR1 is MNHEY and CDR2 SVGAGI. Trimming removed 2 bases at V and 2 bases at J, with 7 bases between. CDR3 bases: TGTGCCAGCAGTTACCAGGGATCCAAAAACATTCAGTACTTC. It specifies CASSYQGSKNIQYF.

The chain joins TRBV6-5 to TRBJ2-3; 11 bases map to TRBD2. The V segment lost 2 bases and the J segment 5 bases; nucleotides outside the gene matches: 6. The CDR3 sequence is 16 residues long. Germline CDR1 MNHEY, CDR2 SVGAGI. CDR3 sequence: CASSYPIGLAGDTQYF. CDR3 nucleotide sequence: TGTGCCAGCAGTTACCCTATTGGACTAGCGGGAGATACGCAGTATTTT.

This chain uses TRBV7-2 with TRBJ2-1, with TRBD2 identical over 9 bases. The CDR3 spans 15 residues. V trimming: 5 bases; J trimming: 8 bases; junction bases outside the gene matches: 10. Germline lookup yields CDR1 SGHTA and CDR2 FQGNSA. CDR3 sequence reads: CASSPTSGRKDEQFF. The CDR3 DNA sequence: TGTGCCAGCAGCCCCACCAGCGGGAGGAAGGATGAGCAGTTCTTC.

The J gene is TRBJ2-3, the V gene TRBV7-2; D ambiguous. The CDR3 runs to 15 residues. Germline lookup yields CDR1 SGHTA and CDR2 FQGNSA. Trimming stripped 2 bases from V and 2 bases from J, with 11 bases between. The CDR3 bases are TGTGCCAGCAGCTTAATCGCAGAATCCACAGATACGCAGTATTTT. Protein: CASSLIAESTDTQYF.

The chain carries TRBV27 and TRBJ2-3, with TRBD2 matching 16 bases. Germline lookup yields CDR1 MNHEY and CDR2 SMNVEV (reference sequence). The V gene end was trimmed by 4 bases and the J gene end by 0 bases; junction bases not matched to a gene: 4. This CDR3 has 18 amino acids. This chain's CDR3 is CASSWGLAGGLSTDTQYF. CDR3 nucleotide sequence: TGTGCCAGCAGTTGGGGACTAGCGGGAGGGCTAAGCACAGATACGCAGTATTTT.

The rearrangement links TRBV28 to TRBJ2-1, with D unclear. CDR1 and CDR2 (germline): MDHEN, SYDVKM. The V gene lost 3 bases and the J gene lost 3 bases, with 9 bases spanning the gap. The CDR3 consists of 14 residues. The CDR3 spells CASSFGRIYNEQFF. The CDR3 coding sequence is TGTGCCAGCAGTTTTGGACGGATCTACAATGAGCAGTTCTTC.

This clone was picked up many times. V is TRBV20-1 and J is TRBJ1-6; tentatively, D is TRBD1 (5 bases). Trimming cost V 3 bases and J 10 bases, with 19 bases left between them. The germline V gene encodes CDR1 DFQATT and CDR2 SNEGSKA (reference sequence). The length of the CDR3 is 15 residues. The CDR3 here is CSASFGTGESSPLHF. The CDR3 DNA reads TGCAGTGCTAGTTTCGGGACCGGGGAATCGTCACCCCTCCACTTT.

J is TRBJ2-7 and V is TRBV5-6; possible D gene TRBD2, 6 bases. V was pared by 7 bases and J by 2 bases, with 13 bases between. The CDR3 covers 13 residues. Germline assignment: CDR1 SGHDT and CDR2 YYEEEE. CDR3 in amino acids: CASEGLNTYEQYF. The CDR3 DNA follows: TGTGCCAGCGAGGGACTGAACACCTACGAGCAGTACTTC.

The CDR3 DNA reads as TGTGCCAGCAGTTACGGACGGACTGAAGCTTTCTTT. Residues: CASSYGRTEAFF. The chain combines TRBV6-5 with TRBJ1-1; no definite D call. There are 12 residues in the CDR3. V was shortened by 2 bases and J by 5 bases, with 6 bases between the two germline ends. The germline gives CDR1 MNHEY, CDR2 SVGAGI.